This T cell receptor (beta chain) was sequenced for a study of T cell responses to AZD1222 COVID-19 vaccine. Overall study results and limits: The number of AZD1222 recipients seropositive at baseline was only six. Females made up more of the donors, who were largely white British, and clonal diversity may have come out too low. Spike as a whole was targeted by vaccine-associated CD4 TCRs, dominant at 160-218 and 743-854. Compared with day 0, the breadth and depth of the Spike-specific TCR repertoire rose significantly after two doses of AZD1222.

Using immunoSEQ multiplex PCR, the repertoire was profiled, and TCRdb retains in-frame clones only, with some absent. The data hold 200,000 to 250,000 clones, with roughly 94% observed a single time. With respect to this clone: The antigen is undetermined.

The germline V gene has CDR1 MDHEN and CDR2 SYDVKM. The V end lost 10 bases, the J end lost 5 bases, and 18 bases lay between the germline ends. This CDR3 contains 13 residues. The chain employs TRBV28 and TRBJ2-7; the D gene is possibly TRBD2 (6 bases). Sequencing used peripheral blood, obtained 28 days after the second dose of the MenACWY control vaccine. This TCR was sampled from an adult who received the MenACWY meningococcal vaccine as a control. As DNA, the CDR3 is TGTGCCACCCGTAAGGGACTTCCTGACGAGCAGTACTTC. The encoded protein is CATRKGLPDEQYF.